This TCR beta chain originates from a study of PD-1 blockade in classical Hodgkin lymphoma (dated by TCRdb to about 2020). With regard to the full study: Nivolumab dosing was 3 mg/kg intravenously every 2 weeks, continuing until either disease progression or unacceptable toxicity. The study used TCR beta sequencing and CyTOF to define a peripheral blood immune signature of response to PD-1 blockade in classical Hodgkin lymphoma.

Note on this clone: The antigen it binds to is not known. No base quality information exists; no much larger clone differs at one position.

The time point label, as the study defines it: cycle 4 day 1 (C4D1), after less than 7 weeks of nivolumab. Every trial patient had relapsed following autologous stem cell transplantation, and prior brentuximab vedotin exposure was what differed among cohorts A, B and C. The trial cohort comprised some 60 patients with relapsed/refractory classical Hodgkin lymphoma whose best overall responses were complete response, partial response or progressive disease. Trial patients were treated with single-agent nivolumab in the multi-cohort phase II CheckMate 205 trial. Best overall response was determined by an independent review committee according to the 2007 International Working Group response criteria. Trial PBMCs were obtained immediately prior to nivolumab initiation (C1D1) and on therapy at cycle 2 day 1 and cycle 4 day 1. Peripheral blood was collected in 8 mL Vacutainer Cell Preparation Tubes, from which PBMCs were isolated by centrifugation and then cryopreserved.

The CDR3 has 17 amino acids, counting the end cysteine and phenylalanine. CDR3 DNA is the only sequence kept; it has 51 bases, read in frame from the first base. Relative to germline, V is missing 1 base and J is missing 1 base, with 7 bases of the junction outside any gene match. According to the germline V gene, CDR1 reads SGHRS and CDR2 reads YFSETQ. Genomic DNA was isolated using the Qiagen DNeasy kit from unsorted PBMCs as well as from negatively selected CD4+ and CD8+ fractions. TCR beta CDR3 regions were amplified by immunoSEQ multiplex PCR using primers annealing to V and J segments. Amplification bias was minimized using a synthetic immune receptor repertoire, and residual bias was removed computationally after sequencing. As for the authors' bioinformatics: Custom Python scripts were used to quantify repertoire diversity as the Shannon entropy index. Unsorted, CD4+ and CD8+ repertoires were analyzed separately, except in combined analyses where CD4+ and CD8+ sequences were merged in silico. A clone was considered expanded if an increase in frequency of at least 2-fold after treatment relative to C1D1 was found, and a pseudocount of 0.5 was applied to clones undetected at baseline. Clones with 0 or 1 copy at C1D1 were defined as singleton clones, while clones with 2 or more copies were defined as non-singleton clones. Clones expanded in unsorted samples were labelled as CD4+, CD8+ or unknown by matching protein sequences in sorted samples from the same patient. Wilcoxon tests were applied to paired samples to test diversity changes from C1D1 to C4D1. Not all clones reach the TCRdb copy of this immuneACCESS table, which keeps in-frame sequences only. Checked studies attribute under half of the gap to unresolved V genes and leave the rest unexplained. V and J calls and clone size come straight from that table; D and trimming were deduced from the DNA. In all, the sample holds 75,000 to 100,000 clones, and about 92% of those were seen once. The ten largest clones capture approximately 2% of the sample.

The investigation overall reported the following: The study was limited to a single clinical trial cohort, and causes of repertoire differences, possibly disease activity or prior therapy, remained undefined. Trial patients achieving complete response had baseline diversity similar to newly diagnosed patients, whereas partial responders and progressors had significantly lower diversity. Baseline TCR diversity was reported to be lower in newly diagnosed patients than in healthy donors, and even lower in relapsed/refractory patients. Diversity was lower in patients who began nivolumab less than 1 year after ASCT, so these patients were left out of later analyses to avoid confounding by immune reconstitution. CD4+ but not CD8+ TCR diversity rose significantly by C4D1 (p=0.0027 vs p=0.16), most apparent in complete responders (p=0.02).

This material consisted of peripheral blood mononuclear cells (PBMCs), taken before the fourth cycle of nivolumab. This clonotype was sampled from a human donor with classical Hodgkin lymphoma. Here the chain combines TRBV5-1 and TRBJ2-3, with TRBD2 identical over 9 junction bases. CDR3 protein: CASSLPQLAGGTDTQYF. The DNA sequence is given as TGCGCCAGCAGCTTGCCCCAACTAGCGGGCGGCACAGATACGCAGTATTTT.